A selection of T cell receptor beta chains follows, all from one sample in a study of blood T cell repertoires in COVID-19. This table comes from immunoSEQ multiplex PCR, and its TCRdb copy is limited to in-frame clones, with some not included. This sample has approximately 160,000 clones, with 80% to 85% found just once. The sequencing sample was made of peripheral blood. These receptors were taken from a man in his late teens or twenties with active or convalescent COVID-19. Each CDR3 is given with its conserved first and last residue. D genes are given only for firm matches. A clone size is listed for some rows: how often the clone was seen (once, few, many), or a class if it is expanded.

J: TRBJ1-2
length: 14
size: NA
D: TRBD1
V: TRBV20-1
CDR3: CSASGTGILHGYTF
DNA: TGCAGTGCTAGTGGGACAGGGATATTACATGGCTACACCTTC

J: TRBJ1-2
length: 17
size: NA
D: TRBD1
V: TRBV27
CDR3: CASSLRRGQGGSYGYTF
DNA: TGTGCCAGCAGTTTAAGACGAGGACAGGGAGGGTCCTATGGCTACACCTTC

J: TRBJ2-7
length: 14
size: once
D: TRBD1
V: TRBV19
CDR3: CASGPRTGFYEQYF
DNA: TGTGCCAGTGGTCCCAGGACAGGGTTCTACGAGCAGTACTTC

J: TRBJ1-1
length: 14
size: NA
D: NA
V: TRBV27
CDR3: CASRGRGVGTEAFF
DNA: TGTGCCAGCAGAGGGAGGGGGGTTGGCACTGAAGCTTTCTTT

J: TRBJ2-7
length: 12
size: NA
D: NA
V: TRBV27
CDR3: CASSARGLEQYF
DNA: TGTGCCAGCAGCGCTCGCGGTCTCGAGCAGTACTTC

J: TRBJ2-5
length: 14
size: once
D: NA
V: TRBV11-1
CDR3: CASSSDSHPETQYF
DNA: TGTGCCAGCAGCTCCGACAGCCACCCAGAGACCCAGTACTTC

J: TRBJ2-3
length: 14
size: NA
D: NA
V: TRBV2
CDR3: CASMSGGFTDTQYF
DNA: TGTGCCAGCATGTCGGGGGGCTTCACAGATACGCAGTATTTT

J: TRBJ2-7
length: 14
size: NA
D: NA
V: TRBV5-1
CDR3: CASSSLTGSNEQYF
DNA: TGCGCCAGCAGCTCGCTAACAGGGTCCAACGAGCAGTACTTC

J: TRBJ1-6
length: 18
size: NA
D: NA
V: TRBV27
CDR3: CASSFRVSASSYNSPLHF
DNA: TGTGCCAGCAGTTTCCGGGTCTCGGCTAGCTCCTATAATTCACCCCTCCACTTT

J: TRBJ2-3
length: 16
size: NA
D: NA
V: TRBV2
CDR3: CASSELRTRTGGPQYF
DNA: TGTGCCAGCAGTGAACTTAGGACAAGGACGGGTGGGCCGCAGTATTTT

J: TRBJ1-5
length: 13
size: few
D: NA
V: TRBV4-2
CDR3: CASSLVINQPQHF
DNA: TGTGCCAGCAGCCTAGTGATTAATCAGCCCCAGCATTTT

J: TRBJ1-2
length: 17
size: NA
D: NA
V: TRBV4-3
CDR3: CASSQDRLAGNVGGYTF
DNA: TGCGCCAGCAGCCAAGATCGATTGGCAGGGAATGTAGGGGGCTACACCTTC

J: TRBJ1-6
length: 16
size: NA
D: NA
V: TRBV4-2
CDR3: CASSQDEGTPNSPLHF
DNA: TGTGCCAGCAGCCAAGATGAAGGGACTCCTAATTCACCCCTCCACTTT

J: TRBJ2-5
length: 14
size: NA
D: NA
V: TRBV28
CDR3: CASSFGGPQETQYF
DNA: TGTGCCAGCAGTTTTGGGGGCCCCCAAGAGACCCAGTACTTC

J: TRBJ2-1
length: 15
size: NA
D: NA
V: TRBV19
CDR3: CASNSRDNSYNEQFF
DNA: TGTGCCAGTAACTCCCGGGACAACTCCTACAATGAGCAGTTCTTC

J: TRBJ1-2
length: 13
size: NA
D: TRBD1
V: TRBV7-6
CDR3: CASSSSGGYGYTF
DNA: TGTGCCAGCAGCTCGTCAGGGGGCTATGGCTACACCTTC

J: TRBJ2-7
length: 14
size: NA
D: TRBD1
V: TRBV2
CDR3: CASSRQGGSYEQYF
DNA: TGTGCCAGCAGTAGACAGGGGGGCTCCTACGAGCAGTACTTC

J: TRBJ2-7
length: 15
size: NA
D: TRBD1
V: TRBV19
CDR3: CASSPGQGLSYEQYF
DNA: TGTGCCAGTAGTCCTGGACAGGGCCTCTCCTACGAGCAGTACTTC

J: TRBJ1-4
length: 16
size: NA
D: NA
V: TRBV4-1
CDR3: CASSQETGIPGEKLFF
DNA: TGCGCCAGCAGCCAAGAAACCGGGATCCCCGGTGAAAAACTGTTTTTT

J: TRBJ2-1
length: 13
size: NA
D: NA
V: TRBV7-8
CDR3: CASSLAGGNEQFF
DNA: TGTGCCAGCAGCTTAGCGGGGGGCAATGAGCAGTTCTTC

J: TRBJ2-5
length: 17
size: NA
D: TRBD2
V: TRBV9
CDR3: CASSVGGLAGARETQYF
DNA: TGTGCCAGCAGCGTAGGGGGCCTAGCGGGGGCGCGAGAGACCCAGTACTTC

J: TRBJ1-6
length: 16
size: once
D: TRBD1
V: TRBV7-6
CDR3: CASSLGDRGARSPLHF
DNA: TGTGCCAGCAGCTTAGGGGACAGGGGAGCTCGATCACCCCTCCACTTT

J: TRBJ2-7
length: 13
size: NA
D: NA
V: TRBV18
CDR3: CASSLGNEYEQYF
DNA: TGTGCCAGCTCACTCGGGAACGAATACGAGCAGTACTTC

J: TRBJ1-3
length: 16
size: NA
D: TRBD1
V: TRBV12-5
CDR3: CASGLTLTGSGNTIYF
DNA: TGTGCTAGTGGTTTGACCCTGACAGGGAGTGGAAACACCATATATTTT

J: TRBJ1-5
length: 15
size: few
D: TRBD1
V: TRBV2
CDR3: CASSADRVGNQPQHF
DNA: TGTGCCAGCAGCGCCGACAGGGTCGGGAATCAGCCCCAGCATTTT

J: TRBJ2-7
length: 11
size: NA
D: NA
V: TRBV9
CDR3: CASSAGYEQYF
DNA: TGTGCCAGCAGCGCAGGCTACGAGCAGTACTTC

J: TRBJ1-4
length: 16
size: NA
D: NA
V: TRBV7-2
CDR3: CASSTQTGISNEKLFF
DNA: TGTGCCAGCAGTACACAAACGGGGATCTCTAATGAAAAACTGTTTTTT

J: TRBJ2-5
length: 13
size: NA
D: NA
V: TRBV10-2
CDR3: CASSAAEQETQYF
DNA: TGCGCCAGCAGTGCGGCGGAACAAGAGACCCAGTACTTC

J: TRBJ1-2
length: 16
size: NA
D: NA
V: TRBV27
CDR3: CASSFSTTASNYGYTF
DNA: TGTGCCAGCAGTTTCTCTACGACTGCATCTAACTATGGCTACACCTTC

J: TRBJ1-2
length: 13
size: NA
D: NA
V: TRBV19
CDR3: CASSIDPGRGYTF
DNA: TGTGCCAGTAGTATAGATCCAGGAAGAGGCTACACCTTC

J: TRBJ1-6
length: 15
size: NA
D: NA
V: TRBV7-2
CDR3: CASSHLKGDNSPLHF
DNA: TGTGCCAGCAGCCACTTAAAGGGGGATAATTCACCCCTCCACTTT

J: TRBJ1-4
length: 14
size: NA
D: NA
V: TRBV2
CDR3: CASSEGGGNEKLFF
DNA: TGTGCCAGCAGTGAAGGGGGAGGGAATGAAAAACTGTTTTTT

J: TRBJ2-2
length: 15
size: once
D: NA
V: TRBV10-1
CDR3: CASSLDTTNTGELFF
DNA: TGCGCCAGCAGTTTGGACACAACGAACACCGGGGAGCTGTTTTTT

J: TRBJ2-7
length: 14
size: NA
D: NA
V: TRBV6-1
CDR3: CASSEGPRAYEQYF
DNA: TGTGCCAGCAGTGAAGGTCCCAGGGCCTACGAGCAGTACTTC

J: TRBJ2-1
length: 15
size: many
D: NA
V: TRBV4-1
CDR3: CASSQAVDSSNEQFF
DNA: TGCGCCAGCAGCCAAGCCGTGGACTCGTCAAATGAGCAGTTCTTC

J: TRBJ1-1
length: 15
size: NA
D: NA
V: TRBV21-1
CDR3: CASRARQGAGTEAFF
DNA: TGTGCCAGCCGCGCTAGACAGGGGGCCGGGACTGAAGCTTTCTTT

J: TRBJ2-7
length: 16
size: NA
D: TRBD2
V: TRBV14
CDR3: CASSQGLAGESYEQYF
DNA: TGTGCCAGCAGCCAAGGACTAGCGGGAGAGTCCTACGAGCAGTACTTC

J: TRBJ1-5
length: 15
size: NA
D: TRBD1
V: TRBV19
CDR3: CASSWTGGPNQPQHF
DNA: TGTGCCAGTAGCTGGACAGGGGGCCCAAATCAGCCCCAGCATTTT

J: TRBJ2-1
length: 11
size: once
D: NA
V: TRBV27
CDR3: CASSSPAGQFF
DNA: TGTGCCAGCAGTTCCCCCGCCGGGCAGTTCTTC

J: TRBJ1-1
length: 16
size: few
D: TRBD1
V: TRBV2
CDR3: CASRRGFPSSNTEAFF
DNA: TGTGCCAGCCGCAGGGGGTTTCCTTCCTCGAACACTGAAGCTTTCTTT

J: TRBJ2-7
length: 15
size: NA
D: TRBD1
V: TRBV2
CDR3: CASSVKGQGRGEQYF
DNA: TGTGCCAGCAGTGTTAAGGGACAGGGAAGGGGAGAGCAGTACTTC

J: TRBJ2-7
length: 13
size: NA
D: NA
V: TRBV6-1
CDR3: CASSEMRGSEQYF
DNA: TGTGCCAGCAGTGAGATGCGTGGGAGCGAGCAGTACTTC

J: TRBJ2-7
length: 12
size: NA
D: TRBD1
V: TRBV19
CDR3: CASGQGPYEQYF
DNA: TGTGCCAGTGGACAGGGCCCCTACGAGCAGTACTTC

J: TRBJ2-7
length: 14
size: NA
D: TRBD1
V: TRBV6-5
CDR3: CASRIDRGSDEQYF
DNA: TGTGCCAGCCGGATCGACAGGGGTTCCGACGAGCAGTACTTC